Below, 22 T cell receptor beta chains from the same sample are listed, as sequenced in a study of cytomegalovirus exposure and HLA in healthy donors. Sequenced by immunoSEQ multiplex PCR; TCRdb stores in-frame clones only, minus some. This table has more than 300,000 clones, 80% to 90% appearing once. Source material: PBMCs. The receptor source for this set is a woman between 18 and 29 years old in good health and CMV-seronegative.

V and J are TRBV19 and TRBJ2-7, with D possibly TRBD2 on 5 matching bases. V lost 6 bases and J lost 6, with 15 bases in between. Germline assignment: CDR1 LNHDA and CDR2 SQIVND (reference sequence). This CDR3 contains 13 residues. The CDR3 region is CASSLTTAAEQYF. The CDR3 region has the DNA TGTGCCAGTAGCCTGACTACGGCGGCCGAGCAGTACTTC.

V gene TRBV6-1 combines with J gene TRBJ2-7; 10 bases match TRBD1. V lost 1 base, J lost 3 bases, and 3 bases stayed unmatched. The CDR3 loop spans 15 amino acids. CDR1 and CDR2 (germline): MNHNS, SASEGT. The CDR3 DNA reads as TGTGCCAGCAGTGAAGAGACAGGGGGCAACTACGAGCAGTACTTC. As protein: CASSEETGGNYEQYF.

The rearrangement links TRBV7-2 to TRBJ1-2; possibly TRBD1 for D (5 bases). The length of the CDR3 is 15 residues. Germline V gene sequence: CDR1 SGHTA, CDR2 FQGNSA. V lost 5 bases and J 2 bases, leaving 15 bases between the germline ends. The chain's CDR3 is CASSTQTGDNYGYTF. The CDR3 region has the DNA TGTGCCAGCAGCACGCAAACAGGTGACAACTATGGCTACACCTTC.

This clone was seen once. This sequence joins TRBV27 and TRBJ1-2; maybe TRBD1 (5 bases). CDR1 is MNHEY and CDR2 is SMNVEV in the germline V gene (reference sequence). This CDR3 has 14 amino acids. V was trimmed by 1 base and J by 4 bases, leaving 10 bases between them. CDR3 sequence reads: CASSLWGSSYGYTF. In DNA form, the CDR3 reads TGTGCCAGCAGTTTATGGGGCAGCTCCTATGGCTACACCTTC.

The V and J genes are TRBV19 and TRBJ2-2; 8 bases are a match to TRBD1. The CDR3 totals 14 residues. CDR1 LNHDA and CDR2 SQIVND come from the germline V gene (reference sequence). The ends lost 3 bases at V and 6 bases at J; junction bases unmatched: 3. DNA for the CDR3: TGTGCCAGTAGTATCCAGGGGGCGTCCGGGGAGCTGTTTTTT. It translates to CASSIQGASGELFF.

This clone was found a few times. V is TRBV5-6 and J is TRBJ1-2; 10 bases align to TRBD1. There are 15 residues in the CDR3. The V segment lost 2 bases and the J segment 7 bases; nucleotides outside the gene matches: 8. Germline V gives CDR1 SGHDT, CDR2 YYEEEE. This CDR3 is CASSFLGTGVFGYTF. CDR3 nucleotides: TGTGCCAGCAGCTTTTTGGGGACAGGGGTATTTGGCTACACCTTC.

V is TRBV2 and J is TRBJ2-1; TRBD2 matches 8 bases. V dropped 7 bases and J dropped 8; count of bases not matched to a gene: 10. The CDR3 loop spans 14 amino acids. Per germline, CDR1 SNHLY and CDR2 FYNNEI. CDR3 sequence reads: CASTPERERDEQFF. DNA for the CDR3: TGTGCCAGCACACCGGAGCGGGAGAGGGATGAGCAGTTCTTC. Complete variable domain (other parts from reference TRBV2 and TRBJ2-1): EPEVTQTPSHQVTQMGQEVILRCVPISNHLYFYWYRQILGQKVEFLVSFYNNEISEKSEIFDDQFSVERPDGSNFTLKIRSTKLEDSAMYFCASTPERERDEQFFGPGTRLTVL.

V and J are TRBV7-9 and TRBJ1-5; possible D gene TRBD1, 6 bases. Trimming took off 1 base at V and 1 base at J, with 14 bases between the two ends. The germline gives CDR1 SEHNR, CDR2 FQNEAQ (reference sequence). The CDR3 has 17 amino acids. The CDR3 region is CASSLGRTGTSNQPQHF. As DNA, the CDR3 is TGTGCCAGCAGCTTAGGGAGGACCGGGACAAGCAATCAGCCCCAGCATTTT. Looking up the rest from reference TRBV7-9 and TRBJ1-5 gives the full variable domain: DTGVSQNPRHKITKRGQNVTFRCDPISEHNRLYWYRQTLGQGPEFLTYFQNEAQLEKSRLLSDRFSAERPKGSFSTLEIQRTEQGDSAMYLCASSLGRTGTSNQPQHFGDGTRLSIL.

The DNA for the CDR3 is TGTGCCAGCAGTGGCACACAGGGGGGACACTATGGCTACACCTTC. Translation gives CASSGTQGGHYGYTF. The gene calls are TRBV28 and TRBJ1-2, with 8 bases matching TRBD1. The ends lost 5 bases at V and 3 bases at J; junction bases unmatched: 8. This CDR3 is built from 15 residues. The germline gives CDR1 MDHEN, CDR2 SYDVKM.

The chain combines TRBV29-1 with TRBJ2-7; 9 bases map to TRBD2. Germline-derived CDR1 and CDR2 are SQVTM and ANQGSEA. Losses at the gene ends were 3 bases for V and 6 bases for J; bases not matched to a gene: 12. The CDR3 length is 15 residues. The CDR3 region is CSVESVASGTSEQYF. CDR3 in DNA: TGCAGCGTTGAGAGTGTGGCTAGCGGGACATCCGAGCAGTACTTC.

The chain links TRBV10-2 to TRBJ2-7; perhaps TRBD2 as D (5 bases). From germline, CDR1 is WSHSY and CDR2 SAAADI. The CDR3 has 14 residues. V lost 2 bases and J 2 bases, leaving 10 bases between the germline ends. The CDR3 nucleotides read TGCGCCAGCAGTGAGCGGGGTGGCACCTACGAGCAGTACTTC. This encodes CASSERGGTYEQYF.

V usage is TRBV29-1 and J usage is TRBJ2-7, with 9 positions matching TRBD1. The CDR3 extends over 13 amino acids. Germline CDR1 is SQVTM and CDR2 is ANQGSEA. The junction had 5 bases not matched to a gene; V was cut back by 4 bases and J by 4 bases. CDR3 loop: CSVAGTGMYEQYF. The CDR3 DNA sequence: TGCAGCGTTGCAGGGACAGGGATGTACGAGCAGTACTTC.

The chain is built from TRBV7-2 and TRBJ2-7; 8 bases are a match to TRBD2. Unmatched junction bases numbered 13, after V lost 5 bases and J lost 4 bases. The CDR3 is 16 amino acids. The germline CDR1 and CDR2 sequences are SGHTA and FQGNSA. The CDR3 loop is CASSPPVGLAGYEQYF. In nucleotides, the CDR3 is TGTGCCAGCAGCCCACCGGTCGGACTAGCAGGGTACGAGCAGTACTTC.

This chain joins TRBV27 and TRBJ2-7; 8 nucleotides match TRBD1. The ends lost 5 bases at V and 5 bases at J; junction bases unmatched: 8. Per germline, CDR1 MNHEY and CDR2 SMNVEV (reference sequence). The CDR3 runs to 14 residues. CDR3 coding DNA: TGTGCCAGCAGTGAACGGGACAGGTGGGACGAGCAGTACTTC. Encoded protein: CASSERDRWDEQYF.

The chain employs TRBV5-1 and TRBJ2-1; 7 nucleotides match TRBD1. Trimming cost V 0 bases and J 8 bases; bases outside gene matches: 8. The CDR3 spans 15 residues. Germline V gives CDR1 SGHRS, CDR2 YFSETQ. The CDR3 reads CASSLALGGSDEQFF. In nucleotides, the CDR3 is TGCGCCAGCAGCTTGGCCTTAGGGGGCTCCGATGAGCAGTTCTTC.

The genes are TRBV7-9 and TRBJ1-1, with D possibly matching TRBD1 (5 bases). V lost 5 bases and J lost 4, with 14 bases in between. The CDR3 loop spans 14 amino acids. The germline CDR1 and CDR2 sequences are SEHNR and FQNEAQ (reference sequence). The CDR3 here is CASSPDWGGTEAFF. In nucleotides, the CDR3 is TGTGCCAGCAGCCCCGACTGGGGGGGCACTGAAGCTTTCTTT.

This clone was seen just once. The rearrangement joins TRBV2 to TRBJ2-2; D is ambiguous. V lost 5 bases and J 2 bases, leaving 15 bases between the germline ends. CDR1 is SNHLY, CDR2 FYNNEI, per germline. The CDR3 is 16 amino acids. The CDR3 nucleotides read TGTGCCAGCAGTAACTCAGGTTTACACAACACCGGGGAGCTGTTTTTT. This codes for CASSNSGLHNTGELFF.

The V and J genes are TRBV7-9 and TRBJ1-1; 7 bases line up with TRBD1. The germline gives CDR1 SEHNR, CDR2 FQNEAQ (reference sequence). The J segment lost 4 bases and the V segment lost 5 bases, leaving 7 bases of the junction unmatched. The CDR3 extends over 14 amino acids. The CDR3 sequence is CASSRPGTVTEAFF. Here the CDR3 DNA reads TGTGCCAGCAGCCGCCCCGGGACAGTCACTGAAGCTTTCTTT.

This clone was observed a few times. CDR3 amino acids: CASSPGQVIGTEAFF. CDR3 in DNA: TGTGCCAGCAGCCCCGGACAGGTGATAGGCACTGAAGCTTTCTTT. J is TRBJ1-1 and V is TRBV5-4; TRBD1 agrees at 7 bases. J gave up 4 bases and V 4 bases, and 10 bases lay outside the gene matches. This CDR3 region has 15 residues. Germline-derived CDR1 and CDR2 are SGHNT and YYREEE (reference sequence). The full variable domain, with the rest looked up from reference TRBV5-4 and TRBJ1-1, is ETGVTQSPTHLIKTRGQQVTLRCSSQSGHNTVSWYQQALGQGPQFIFQYYREEENGRGNFPPRFSGLQFPNYSSELNVNALELDDSALYLCASSPGQVIGTEAFFGQGTRLTVV.

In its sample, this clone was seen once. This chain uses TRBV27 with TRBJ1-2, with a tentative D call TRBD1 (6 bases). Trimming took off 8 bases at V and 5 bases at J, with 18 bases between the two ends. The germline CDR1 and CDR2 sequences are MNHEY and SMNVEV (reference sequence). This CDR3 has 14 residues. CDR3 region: CASSPGGGPYGYTF. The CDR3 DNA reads TGTGCCAGCTCCCCCGGCGGGGGCCCTTATGGCTACACCTTC.

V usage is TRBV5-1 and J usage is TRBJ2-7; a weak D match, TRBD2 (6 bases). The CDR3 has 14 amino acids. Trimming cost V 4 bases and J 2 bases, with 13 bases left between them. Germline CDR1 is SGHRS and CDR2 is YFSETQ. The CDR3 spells CASSRSGVTYEQYF. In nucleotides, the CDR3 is TGCGCCAGCAGCCGGTCGGGGGTCACCTACGAGCAGTACTTC.

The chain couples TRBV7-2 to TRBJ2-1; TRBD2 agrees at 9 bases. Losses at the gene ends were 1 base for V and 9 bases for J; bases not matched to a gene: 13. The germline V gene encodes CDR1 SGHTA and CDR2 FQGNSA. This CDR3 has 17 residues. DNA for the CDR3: TGTGCCAGCAGCTTAGTGGTCGGGACTAGCTGGGTCGGTGAGCAGTTCTTC. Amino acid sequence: CASSLVVGTSWVGEQFF.